This T cell receptor beta chain was retrieved from a study of early T cells in non-severe SARS-CoV-2 infection. About the research overall: It was bulk RNA from unsorted whole blood that was sequenced, and the chains were unpaired.

Germline V CDR1 and CDR2: KGHSH, LQKENI. This CDR3 region has 14 residues. Trimming left V 6 bases short and J 4 bases short, with 14 bases between. This clonotype came up many times. Its specificity is not known. Study-wide points: Reliance on VDJdb matching favored anti-spike CD8 responses; private and CD4 specificities were missed.

TCRdb analysed the 5' RACE reads with MiXCR anew, one entry per CDR3 protein. The table includes about 110,000 distinct CDR3 sequences, around 13% detected once. Sequenced here: whole blood, sampled at baseline. The genes are TRBV18 and TRBJ2-3; D gene uncertain. The source is an adult who was a healthcare worker with PCR-confirmed SARS-CoV-2 infection or an uninfected control (not recorded which). In nucleotides, the CDR3 is TGTGCCAGCTCGTTCCGGGCTTCCCCAGATACGCAGTATTTT. Its translation is CASSFRASPDTQYF.